This passage covers 20 T cell receptor beta chains from one sample sequenced in a study of early T cells in non-severe SARS-CoV-2 infection. Each CDR3 protein is one row after TCRdb ran MiXCR on the 5' RACE reads. The top ten hold 5.5% to 7% of the sample, which has more than 85,000 distinct CDR3 sequences, around 14% seen once. Input material: whole blood. These receptor sequences come from an adult who was a healthcare worker with PCR-confirmed SARS-CoV-2 infection or an uninfected control (not recorded which).

About this clonotype: The junction differs from germline at one of its ends, possibly a read error. The chain recombines TRBV6-5 with TRBJ1-2; TRBD1 aligns across 8 bases. This CDR3 comprises 12 residues. The germline V gene has CDR1 MNHEY and CDR2 SVGAGI. The CDR3 sequence is CASSTRTGPGVF. The CDR3 DNA reads as TGTGCCAGCAGTACTCGGACAGGGCCAGGGGTCTTC.

This clonotype was seen many times. V gene TRBV20-1 combines with J gene TRBJ1-5, with unresolved D. The CDR3 spans 17 residues. Germline V gene lookup returns CDR1 DFQATT and CDR2 SNEGSKA (reference sequence). The germline V and J ends were trimmed by 4 bases and 0 bases, with 19 bases remaining between them. CDR3 nucleotides: TGCAGTGCTACTCAAAGGCTCGCCGGCAATAGCAATCAGCCCCAGCATTTT. It codes for CSATQRLAGNSNQPQHF.

This clonotype has only a few counts. The chain links TRBV13 to TRBJ2-2, with D possibly TRBD1 on 6 matching bases. Germline assignment: CDR1 PRHDT and CDR2 FYEKMQ (reference sequence). V lost 7 bases, J lost 5 bases, and 11 bases lay in between. CDR3 size: 13 residues. In DNA, the CDR3 is TGTGCCAGCACCACCCAGGGGACCGGGGAGCTGTTTTTT. This codes for CASTTQGTGELFF.

The CDR3 nucleotides are TGCAGTGCTACAAAGGGGGGGAGCAATCAGCCCCAGCATTTT. Residues: CSATKGGSNQPQHF. The V gene is TRBV20-1, the J gene TRBJ1-5, with D perhaps matching TRBD1 (6 bases). V gave up 4 bases and J gave up 1 base, with 11 bases separating them. Per germline, CDR1 DFQATT and CDR2 SNEGSKA (reference sequence). This CDR3 spans 14 amino acids.

This clonotype has a handful of counts. DNA for the CDR3: TGTGCCAGCAGTCCCACGAATCAGCCCCAGCATTTT. Protein product: CASSPTNQPQHF. J is TRBJ1-5 and V is TRBV12-3 or TRBV12-4; D not resolved. The CDR3 length is 12 residues. The V end was cut by 5 bases, the J end by 4 bases, with 6 bases between.

This clonotype was seen more than once but under ten times. The genes are TRBV18 and TRBJ1-5, with 7 bases identical to TRBD1. This CDR3 has 13 residues. V shed 6 bases and J 5 bases; nucleotides not matched to a gene: 4. The germline gives CDR1 KGHSH, CDR2 LQKENI. Here the CDR3 DNA reads TGTGCCAGCTCCCCCCAGGGGGATCAGCCCCAGCATTTT. Its protein is CASSPQGDQPQHF.

This clonotype has a count of ten or more. The chain joins TRBV20-1 to TRBJ2-3, with a weak D call TRBD2 (7 bases). The germline V gene has CDR1 DFQATT and CDR2 SNEGSKA (reference sequence). This CDR3 is 14 amino acids long. Trimming cost V 3 bases and J 2 bases, with 12 bases left between them. CDR3 nucleotides: TGCAGTGCTAGCCTAGGGGGGGACACAGATACGCAGTATTTT. It encodes CSASLGGDTDTQYF.

This clonotype was seen at least ten times. The rearrangement links TRBV7-3 to TRBJ2-1; 10 bases are shared with TRBD2. CDR3 length equals 15 residues. Germline lookup yields CDR1 SGHTA and CDR2 FQGTGA. The ends lost 2 bases at V and 7 bases at J; junction bases unmatched: 5. CDR3 loop: CASSLASGRGNEQFF. The CDR3 region has the DNA TGTGCCAGCAGCTTAGCTAGCGGGAGAGGAAATGAGCAGTTCTTC.

This clonotype showed up many times. This chain connects TRBV7-9 to TRBJ2-3; unclear D gene. Looked up from germline, CDR1 is SEHNR and CDR2 is FQNEAQ (reference sequence). The CDR3 loop spans 15 amino acids. V was pared by 1 base and J by 3 bases, with 11 bases between. CDR3 sequence (DNA): TGTGCCAGCAGCTTAGTTCCTCCCCCGACAGATACGCAGTATTTT. As protein: CASSLVPPPTDTQYF. Based on the CDR3 plus reference TRBV7-9 and TRBJ2-3, the full variable domain is DTGVSQNPRHKITKRGQNVTFRCDPISEHNRLYWYRQTLGQGPEFLTYFQNEAQLEKSRLLSDRFSAERPKGSFSTLEIQRTEQGDSAMYLCASSLVPPPTDTQYFGPGTRLTVL.

This clonotype was seen a few times. This chain joins TRBV12-3 or TRBV12-4 and TRBJ2-5, with a tentative D call TRBD1 (6 bases). Between the trimmed V and J ends, which lost 6 bases and 2 bases, there was a span of 10 bases. CDR3 length: 13 amino acids. The CDR3 nucleotides read TGTGCCAGCAGCCAGGGGTCTCAAGAGACCCAGTACTTC. Protein product: CASSQGSQETQYF.

This clonotype was recorded at least ten times. The chain recombines TRBV28 with TRBJ2-7; TRBD1 matches at 9 bases. V lost 7 bases to trimming and J lost 5 bases; unmatched junction nucleotides: 15. CDR3 size: 16 residues. The germline V gene encodes CDR1 MDHEN and CDR2 SYDVKM. CDR3 amino acids: CASISGTGRGKNEQYF. The CDR3 nucleotides are TGTGCCAGCATCTCCGGGACAGGGAGAGGGAAAAACGAGCAGTACTTC.

At least ten counts were recorded for this clonotype. The chain recombines TRBV12-3 or TRBV12-4 with TRBJ1-2, with 9 bases that match TRBD1. The CDR3 runs to 12 residues. The ends lost 6 bases at V and 7 bases at J; junction bases unmatched: 3. Written as DNA, the CDR3 is TGTGCCAGCAGCTGGGACAGGGTTGGCTACACCTTC. As protein: CASSWDRVGYTF.

The chain's CDR3 is CASSSGTMEDTQYF. The CDR3 DNA follows: TGCGCCAGCAGCTCCGGGACTATGGAAGATACGCAGTATTTT. The rearrangement links TRBV5-1 to TRBJ2-3; 7 positions agree with TRBD2. CDR1 SGHRS and CDR2 YFSETQ come from the germline V gene. The CDR3 loop spans 14 amino acids. Unmatched junction bases numbered 6, after V lost 3 bases and J lost 5 bases.

The table lists this clonotype with a few counts. An end of the junction does not agree with germline; a read error may underlie this. The genes are TRBV7-2 and TRBJ2-7, with TRBD2 identical over 8 bases. The germline V gene has CDR1 SGHTA and CDR2 FQGNSA. This CDR3 is 18 amino acids long. The CDR3 nucleotides read TGTGCCAGCAGCTTGCTTCTAGCGGGCCGTGGGGCCACCTACGAGCAGCACTTC. It specifies CASSLLLAGRGATYEQHF.

This clonotype was counted many times. This chain uses TRBV6-2 or TRBV6-3 with TRBJ2-4, with 8 bases lining up with TRBD1. CDR3 length: 11 residues. The ends lost 8 bases at V and 8 bases at J; junction bases unmatched: 2. Germline V CDR1 and CDR2: MNHEY, SVGEGT. The CDR3 is CASGQGDIQYF. CDR3 in DNA: TGTGCCAGCGGACAGGGTGACATTCAGTACTTC.

This clonotype was counted at least ten times. This sequence joins TRBV6-1 and TRBJ2-1; 8 positions match TRBD2. Germline V lookup: CDR1 MNHNS, CDR2 SASEGT. The CDR3 sequence is 16 residues long. With 4 bases clipped from V and 8 bases from J, the junction kept 13 bases outside the gene matches. The CDR3 loop reads CASSAASGSVGDEQFF. For the CDR3, the DNA is TGTGCCAGCAGTGCGGCTAGCGGGTCTGTTGGGGATGAGCAGTTCTTC.

This clonotype showed up many times. This chain uses TRBV7-7 with TRBJ2-5; 9 bases fit TRBD2. The CDR3 covers 15 residues. V was clipped by 5 bases and J by 2 bases; unmatched bases: 6. Germline values: CDR1 SSHAT, CDR2 FNYEAQ (reference sequence). The DNA of the CDR3 is TGTGCCAGCAGCCTTACTAGCGGGTATCAAGAGACCCAGTACTTC. It codes for CASSLTSGYQETQYF.

The chain carries TRBV9 and TRBJ2-5; 8 bases fit TRBD2. The CDR3 consists of 17 residues. CDR1 SGDLS and CDR2 YYNGEE come from the germline V gene. V shed 0 bases, J shed 1 base, and the junction held 8 bases outside the gene matches. The CDR3 sequence is CASSVAPSGSFQETQYF. The CDR3, as DNA: TGTGCCAGCAGCGTAGCCCCCAGCGGGAGTTTCCAAGAGACCCAGTACTTC.

The V and J genes are TRBV18 and TRBJ1-5; D uncertain. Trimming stripped 10 bases from V and 7 bases from J, with 20 bases between. CDR1 is KGHSH, CDR2 LQKENI, per germline. CDR3 length equals 14 residues. The CDR3 here is CAIEREWGRQPQHF. As DNA, the CDR3 is TGTGCCATCGAGAGGGAATGGGGAAGACAGCCCCAGCATTTT.

V gene TRBV12-3 or TRBV12-4 combines with J gene TRBJ1-5; a weak D match, TRBD1 (5 bases). The CDR3 is made up of 14 amino acids. Trimming removed 5 bases at V and 4 bases at J, with 12 bases between. The CDR3 DNA is TGTGCCAGCAGTCACGACAGCCCGAATCAGCCCCAGCATTTT. Translating it yields CASSHDSPNQPQHF.